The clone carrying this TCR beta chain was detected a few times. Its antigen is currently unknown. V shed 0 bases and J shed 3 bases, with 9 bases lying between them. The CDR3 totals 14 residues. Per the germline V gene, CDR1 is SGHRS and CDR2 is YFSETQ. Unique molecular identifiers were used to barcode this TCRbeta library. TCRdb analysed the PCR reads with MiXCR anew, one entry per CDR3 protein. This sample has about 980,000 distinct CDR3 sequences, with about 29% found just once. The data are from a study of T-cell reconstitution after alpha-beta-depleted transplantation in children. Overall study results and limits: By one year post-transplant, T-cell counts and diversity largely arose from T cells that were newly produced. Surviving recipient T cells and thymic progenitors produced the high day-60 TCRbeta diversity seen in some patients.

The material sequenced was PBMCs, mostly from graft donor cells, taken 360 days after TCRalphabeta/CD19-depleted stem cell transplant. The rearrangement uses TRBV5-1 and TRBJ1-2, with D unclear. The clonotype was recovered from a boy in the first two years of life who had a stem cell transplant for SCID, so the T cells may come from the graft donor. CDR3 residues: CASSLVPGDYGYTF. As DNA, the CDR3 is TGCGCCAGCAGCTTGGTCCCCGGGGACTATGGCTACACCTTC.